What follows describes a single TCR beta chain. This sample was taken from a study of cytomegalovirus exposure and HLA in healthy donors. Per germline, CDR1 SGHTA and CDR2 FQGTGA. The germline V and J ends were trimmed by 5 bases and 2 bases, with 13 bases remaining between them. CDR3 size: 15 residues. This PCR relied on a set of 60 Vbeta primers and 13 Jbeta primers. Clones were sequenced by immunoSEQ multiplex PCR, and TCRdb holds only the in-frame ones, with some missing. Among some 150,000 clones listed, around 82% were seen once. The V and J genes are TRBV7-3 and TRBJ1-5; D is unclear. This TCR came from a man in his fifties or sixties in good health and CMV-seropositive. The sample consisted of PBMCs. The CDR3 loop reads CASSATIMRNQPQHF. For the CDR3, the DNA is TGTGCCAGCAGCGCCACAATAATGCGCAATCAGCCCCAGCATTTT. Based on the CDR3 plus reference TRBV7-3 and TRBJ1-5, the full variable domain is GAGVSQTPSNKVTEKGKYVELRCDPISGHTALYWYRQSLGQGPEFLIYFQGTGAADDSGLPNDRFFAVRPEGSVSTLKIQRTERGDSAVYLCASSATIMRNQPQHFGDGTRLSIL.